The sequence of this T cell receptor beta chain was determined in a study of resident and recirculating memory T cells in vitiligo. Generated by immunoSEQ multiplex PCR, the TCRdb table keeps only in-frame clones and is missing some. The sample has 75,000 to 95,000 clones; about 92% are singletons. Germline CDR1 reads SNHLY; CDR2 reads FYNNEI. The CDR3 spans 14 residues. Unmatched junction bases numbered 6, after V lost 5 bases and J lost 5 bases. Sequenced: blood. The sequence came from a male donor with vitiligo. The chain links TRBV2 to TRBJ2-7; 10 bases are a match to TRBD1. CDR3 region: CASSPTGQGDEQYF. DNA of the CDR3: TGTGCCAGCAGTCCCACCGGACAGGGGGACGAGCAGTACTTC.